This entry lists 16 T cell receptor beta chains sequenced from one sample in a study of blood T cells in healthy people across ages. Primers used in a second PCR of roughly 6 to 11 cycles were a sample-barcoded 5' primer and a J-beta primer mix. TCRdb re-called the 5' RACE reads through MiXCR, storing one row per CDR3 protein. This table holds 600,000 to 1,000,000 distinct CDR3 sequences, 20% to 30% found once. These data also formed part of another study, on T cells of mothers and their children.

Sequenced: blood. The receptors stem from a boy aged 5-17 years in good health.

This clonotype came up a few times. The rearrangement links TRBV5-1 to TRBJ2-7; possibly TRBD1 for D (5 bases). The germline V gene encodes CDR1 SGHRS and CDR2 YFSETQ. The CDR3 loop spans 15 amino acids. Trimming removed 0 bases from V and 2 bases from J, with 12 bases in between. This chain's CDR3 is CASSLDAAGTYEQYF. The CDR3 DNA sequence: TGCGCCAGCAGCTTGGACGCGGCAGGGACCTACGAGCAGTACTTC.

There are a few counts of this clonotype. The V gene is TRBV11-2, the J gene TRBJ2-7; TRBD2 matches at 11 bases. The V gene end was trimmed by 2 bases and the J gene end by 2 bases; junction bases not matched to a gene: 5. The CDR3 runs to 16 residues. Germline V CDR1 and CDR2: SGHAT, FQNNGV. The CDR3: CASSLLGTSGTYEQYF. The CDR3 nucleotides read TGTGCCAGCAGCTTATTGGGGACTAGCGGAACCTACGAGCAGTACTTC.

This clonotype was found a few times. The chain recombines TRBV5-1 with TRBJ1-2; a weak D match, TRBD1 (5 bases). V gave up 4 bases and J gave up 3 bases, with 10 bases separating them. Germline V lookup: CDR1 SGHRS, CDR2 YFSETQ. The CDR3 loop spans 13 amino acids. The CDR3 region has the DNA TGCGCCAGCAGCACCAGGGAGGACTATGGCTACACCTTC. It specifies CASSTREDYGYTF.

This chain connects TRBV28 to TRBJ2-5; D could derive from TRBD1 or TRBD2 (5 bases each). CDR1 is MDHEN and CDR2 is SYDVKM in the germline V gene. V lost 7 bases and J 0 bases, leaving 12 bases between the germline ends. The CDR3 runs to 14 residues. The CDR3 DNA sequence: TGTGCCAGCACCTTGGGACGAAACCAAGAGACCCAGTACTTC. Translated, it gives CASTLGRNQETQYF. The variable domain in full, completed from reference TRBV28 and TRBJ2-5, reads DVKVTQSSRYLVKRTGEKVFLECVQDMDHENMFWYRQDPGLGLRLIYFSYDVKMKEKGDIPEGYSVSREKKERFSLILESASTNQTSMYLCASTLGRNQETQYFGPGTRLLVL.

This clonotype was counted a few times. This chain joins TRBV28 and TRBJ1-2; D is undetermined. Trimming pared 3 bases from V and 7 bases from J, leaving 21 bases between. The CDR3 extends over 16 amino acids. Germline loops: CDR1 MDHEN, CDR2 SYDVKM. The CDR3 sequence is CASSFRLTKFGVGYTF. Written as DNA, the CDR3 is TGTGCCAGCAGTTTCCGTCTTACCAAATTCGGTGTTGGCTACACCTTC.

The chain links TRBV7-9 to TRBJ2-3; possible D gene TRBD2, 5 bases. The V and J ends lost 1 base and 2 bases respectively, with 10 bases between them. Germline lookup yields CDR1 SEHNR and CDR2 FQNEAQ (reference sequence). The CDR3 is 15 residues long. The CDR3: CASSLGTATTDTQYF. CDR3 nucleotide sequence: TGTGCCAGCAGCTTAGGGACTGCAACCACAGATACGCAGTATTTT.

This clonotype was observed a handful of times. The V and J genes are TRBV29-1 and TRBJ1-1; D call uncertain. The V end was cut by 7 bases, the J end by 5 bases, with 20 bases between. Per the germline V gene, CDR1 is SQVTM and CDR2 is ANQGSEA. The CDR3 is 14 amino acids. The CDR3 spells CSGEGWGRWTEAFF. The CDR3 DNA sequence: TGCAGCGGGGAGGGCTGGGGTCGGTGGACTGAAGCTTTCTTT.

The table lists this clonotype with many counts. The DNA for the CDR3 is TGTGCCAGCAGTGACAGGGGGCGGGAGACCCAGTACTTC. Its protein is CASSDRGRETQYF. The V gene is TRBV7-2, the J gene TRBJ2-5; 10 bases line up with TRBD1. The trim removed 6 bases at V and 5 bases at J, leaving 3 bases unmatched. The CDR3 is 13 amino acids. Germline V gives CDR1 SGHTA, CDR2 FQGNSA.

On this clonotype: At one end the junction does not follow the germline gene, possibly because of a read error. The rearrangement links TRBV20-1 to TRBJ2-5, with 7 nucleotides matching TRBD2. Near its end, the DNA agrees better with TRBJ2-7, so the J call may be wrong. This CDR3 has 13 residues. Looked up from germline, CDR1 is DFQATT and CDR2 is SNEGSKA (reference sequence). For the CDR3, the DNA is TGCAGTGCCAGAGATCCTAGCGGATTCGAGCAGTACTTC. Its translation is CSARDPSGFEQYF.

This clonotype was recorded a few times. The DNA for the CDR3 is TGCGCCAGCGGCCCGGGGGACAGAGATTCAAACACCATATATTTT. Encoded protein: CASGPGDRDSNTIYF. The V call is TRBV5-1, the J call TRBJ1-3; 7 nucleotides match TRBD1. The trim removed 7 bases at V and 6 bases at J, leaving 13 bases unmatched. The germline CDR1 and CDR2 sequences are SGHRS and YFSETQ. This CDR3 has 15 residues. The whole variable domain, remainder taken from reference TRBV5-1 and TRBJ1-3, is KAGVTQTPRYLIKTRGQQVTLSCSPISGHRSVSWYQQTPGQGLQFLFEYFSETQRNKGNFPGRFSGRQFSNSRSEMNVSTLELGDSALYLCASGPGDRDSNTIYFGEGSWLTVV.

Only a few counts were recorded for this clonotype. This chain links TRBV20-1 with TRBJ2-5; D is ambiguous. The CDR3 has 11 amino acids. Trimming stripped 3 bases from V and 5 bases from J, with 7 bases between. CDR1 and CDR2 (germline): DFQATT, SNEGSKA (reference sequence). The CDR3: CSARKAETQYF. The CDR3 nucleotides read TGCAGTGCTAGGAAAGCGGAGACCCAGTACTTC.

This clonotype has more than one count but fewer than ten. This chain uses TRBV5-1 with TRBJ1-3; D ambiguous. Germline lookup yields CDR1 SGHRS and CDR2 YFSETQ. The CDR3 is 14 residues long. V was shortened by 5 bases and J by 0 bases, with 9 bases between the two germline ends. CDR3 protein: CASRHRASGNTIYF. CDR3 in DNA: TGCGCCAGCAGGCACCGGGCCTCTGGAAACACCATATATTTT.

This clonotype was observed a few times. The chain combines TRBV6-6 with TRBJ2-2; the D is unclear. CDR3 length: 15 amino acids. V was shortened by 4 bases and J by 4 bases, with 13 bases between the two germline ends. CDR1 is MNHNY, CDR2 SVGAGI, per germline (reference sequence). In DNA, the CDR3 is TGTGCCAGCAGTTTAGTTAGTTATAGCACCGGGGAGCTGTTTTTT. Its protein product is CASSLVSYSTGELFF.

This clonotype has only a few counts. The V gene is TRBV9, the J gene TRBJ2-2; D gene uncertain. The CDR3 runs 15 residues. Trimming stripped 0 bases from V and 3 bases from J, with 9 bases between. Per germline, CDR1 SGDLS and CDR2 YYNGEE. CDR3 amino acids: CASSVGGVDTGELFF. Written as DNA, the CDR3 is TGTGCCAGCAGCGTAGGCGGCGTTGACACCGGGGAGCTGTTTTTT.

The CDR3 nucleotides read TGCGCCAGCAGCTTGGACGGAACAGGCGCCACCCAGCATTTT. Translation gives CASSLDGTGATQHF. The V call is TRBV5-1, the J call TRBJ1-5, with D possibly being TRBD1 (5 bases). The germline gives CDR1 SGHRS, CDR2 YFSETQ. Trimming pared 0 bases from V and 11 bases from J, leaving 15 bases between. The length of the CDR3 is 14 residues.

V is TRBV3-1 and J is TRBJ1-1; no reliable D call. The V end lost 1 base, the J end lost 12 bases, and 15 bases lay between the germline ends. The length of the CDR3 is 13 residues. Germline V CDR1 and CDR2: LGHDT, YNNKEL (reference sequence). CDR3 region: CASSQALDWISFF. CDR3 bases: TGTGCCAGCAGCCAAGCCCTGGATTGGATATCTTTCTTT.